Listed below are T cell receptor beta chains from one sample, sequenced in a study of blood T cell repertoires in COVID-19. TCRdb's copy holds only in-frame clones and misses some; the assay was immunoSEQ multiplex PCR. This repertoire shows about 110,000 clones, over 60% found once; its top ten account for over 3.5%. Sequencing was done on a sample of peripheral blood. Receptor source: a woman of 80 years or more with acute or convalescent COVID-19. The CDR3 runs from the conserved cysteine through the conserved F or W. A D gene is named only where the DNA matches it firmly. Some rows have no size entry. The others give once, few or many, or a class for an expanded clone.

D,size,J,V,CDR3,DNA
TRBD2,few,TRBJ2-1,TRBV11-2,CASSLLAGLADNEQFF,TGTGCCAGCAGCTTATTGGCAGGACTAGCGGACAATGAGCAGTTCTTC
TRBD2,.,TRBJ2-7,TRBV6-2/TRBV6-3,CASSYDAGAYEQYF,TGTGCCAGCAGTTACGATGCGGGAGCCTACGAGCAGTACTTC
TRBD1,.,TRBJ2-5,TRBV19,CASSGEGAVQETQYF,TGTGCCAGTAGTGGAGAGGGGGCCGTCCAAGAGACCCAGTACTTC
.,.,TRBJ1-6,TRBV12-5,CASGYEGRSPLHF,TGTGCTAGTGGTTACGAAGGGAGATCACCCCTCCACTTT
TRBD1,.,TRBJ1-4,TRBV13,CASSTQGEIREKLFF,TGTGCCAGCAGTACACAGGGGGAAATCAGAGAAAAACTGTTTTTT
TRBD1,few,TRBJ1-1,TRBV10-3,CAISEDRETEAFF,TGTGCCATCAGTGAGGACAGGGAGACCGAAGCTTTCTTT
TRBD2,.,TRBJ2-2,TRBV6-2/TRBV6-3,CASSPPGLGPNTGELFF,TGTGCCAGCAGTCCCCCAGGACTAGGACCGAACACCGGGGAGCTGTTTTTT
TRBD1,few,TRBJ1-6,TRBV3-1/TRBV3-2,CASRTGDSPLHF,TGTGCCAGCAGGACAGGGGATTCACCCCTCCACTTT
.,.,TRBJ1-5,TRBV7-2,CASSSTRNQPQHF,TGTGCCAGCAGTTCTACCCGCAATCAGCCCCAGCATTTT
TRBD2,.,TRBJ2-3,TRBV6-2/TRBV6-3,CASSYPLAGSTRDTQYF,TGTGCCAGCAGTTACCCTTTAGCGGGGTCGACGCGGGATACGCAGTATTTT
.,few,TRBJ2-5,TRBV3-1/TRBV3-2,CASSQGPGTQYF,TGTGCCAGCAGCCAAGGGCCGGGGACCCAGTACTTC
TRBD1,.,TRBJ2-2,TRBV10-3,CAISWDSNTGELFF,TGTGCCATCAGCTGGGACAGCAACACCGGGGAGCTGTTTTTT
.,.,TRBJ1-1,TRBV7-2,CASSQGTNTEAFF,TGTGCCAGCAGCCAGGGGACGAACACTGAAGCTTTCTTT
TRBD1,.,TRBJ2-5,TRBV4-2,CASSQDPTGIGETQYF,TGTGCCAGCAGCCAAGACCCGACAGGGATCGGAGAGACCCAGTACTTC
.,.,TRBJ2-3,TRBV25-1,CASSEPPEPDTQYF,TGTGCCAGCAGTGAACCCCCGGAGCCAGATACGCAGTATTTT
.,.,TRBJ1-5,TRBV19,CASSPTGGQSTYSNQPQHF,TGTGCCAGTAGTCCGACGGGAGGACAGAGCACATATAGCAATCAGCCCCAGCATTTT
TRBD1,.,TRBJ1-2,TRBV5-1,CASSLEGQATNGYTF,TGCGCCAGCAGCTTGGAGGGACAGGCTACTAATGGCTACACCTTC
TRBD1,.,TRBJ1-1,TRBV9,CASSVPQKGAPNTEAFF,TGTGCCAGCAGCGTCCCACAGAAGGGGGCGCCGAACACTGAAGCTTTCTTT
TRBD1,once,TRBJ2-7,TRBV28,CASSTKDRGRVYEQYF,TGTGCCAGCAGTACCAAGGACAGGGGAAGGGTTTACGAGCAGTACTTC
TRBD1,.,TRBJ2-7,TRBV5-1,CASSALTGGFYEQYF,TGCGCCAGCAGCGCTCTGACAGGGGGCTTCTACGAGCAGTACTTC
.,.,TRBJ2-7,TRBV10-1,CASSEGSGYEQYF,TGCGCCAGCAGTGAGGGGTCGGGCTACGAGCAGTACTTC
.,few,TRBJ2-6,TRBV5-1,CASSLAGVFSGANVLTF,TGCGCCAGCAGCTTGGCAGGGGTTTTTTCTGGGGCCAACGTCCTGACTTTC
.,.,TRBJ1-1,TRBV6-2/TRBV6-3,CASSYRQANTEAFF,TGTGCCAGCAGTTACAGGCAGGCGAACACTGAAGCTTTCTTT
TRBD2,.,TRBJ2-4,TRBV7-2,CASSPGLAGGRLRYF,TGTGCCAGCAGCCCGGGACTAGCGGGAGGTCGATTGCGGTACTTC
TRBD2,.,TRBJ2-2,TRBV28,CASSLLGLAAGELFF,TGTGCCAGCAGTTTACTCGGACTAGCAGCCGGGGAGCTGTTTTTT
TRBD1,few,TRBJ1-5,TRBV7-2,CASSLGYRGDQPQHF,TGTGCCAGCAGCTTAGGATACAGGGGGGATCAGCCCCAGCATTTT
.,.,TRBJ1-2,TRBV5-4,CASSLVEVYGYTF,TGTGCCAGCAGCTTGGTGGAGGTCTATGGCTACACCTTC
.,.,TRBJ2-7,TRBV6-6,CASSLSRATGLPSYEQYF,TGTGCCAGCAGTCTTTCCCGGGCCACGGGACTCCCCTCCTACGAGCAGTACTTC
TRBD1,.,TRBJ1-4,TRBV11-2,CASSGPGTGSEKLFF,TGTGCCAGCAGCGGGCCCGGGACAGGGTCTGAAAAACTGTTTTTT
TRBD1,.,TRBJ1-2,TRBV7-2,CASSSTGLTGGYGYTF,TGTGCCAGCAGCTCCACAGGATTGACAGGGGGCTATGGCTACACCTTC
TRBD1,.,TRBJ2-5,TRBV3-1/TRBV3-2,CASSRGTVQETQYF,TGTGCCAGCAGCCGTGGGACAGTTCAAGAGACCCAGTACTTC
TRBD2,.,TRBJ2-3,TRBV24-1,CATSDPGTRRGADTQYF,TGTGCCACCAGTGACCCCGGGACCCGGCGGGGGGCAGATACGCAGTATTTT
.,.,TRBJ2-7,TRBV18,CASSPPSRAYEQYF,TGTGCCAGCTCACCACCTTCGCGGGCCTACGAGCAGTACTTC
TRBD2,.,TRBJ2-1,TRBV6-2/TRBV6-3,CASSYFFGRTSGISNEQFF,TGTGCCAGCAGTTACTTCTTTGGTCGGACTAGCGGGATTTCCAATGAGCAGTTCTTC
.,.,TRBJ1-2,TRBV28,CASSLGGAYGYTF,TGTGCCAGCAGTTTAGGGGGGGCCTATGGCTACACCTTC
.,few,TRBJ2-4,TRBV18,CASSPQGQGHIQYF,TGTGCCAGCTCACCACAGGGACAAGGACACATTCAGTACTTC
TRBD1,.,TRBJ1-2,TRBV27,CASSDTGTANYGYTF,TGTGCCAGCAGCGATACCGGGACAGCTAACTATGGCTACACCTTC
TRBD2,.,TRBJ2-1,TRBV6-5,CASSGLAGAYEQFF,TGTGCCAGCAGCGGACTAGCGGGAGCCTATGAGCAGTTCTTC
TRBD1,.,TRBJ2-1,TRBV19,CASIPGGGNEQFF,TGTGCCAGTATCCCAGGGGGTGGCAATGAGCAGTTCTTC
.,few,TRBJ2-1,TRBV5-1,CASSSYNEQFF,TGCGCCAGCAGCTCATACAATGAGCAGTTCTTC